This T cell receptor (beta chain) was profiled in a study of cytomegalovirus exposure and HLA in healthy donors. The PCR contained 60 Vbeta and 13 Jbeta primers. Some clones are missing from TCRdb's copy, which holds only in-frame ones; the method was immunoSEQ multiplex PCR. In the table there are about 82,000 clones, around 73% of which are singletons. The CDR3 runs to 15 residues. V was trimmed by 0 bases and J by 9 bases, leaving 18 bases between them. CDR1 and CDR2 from the germline V gene are LGHNA and YSLEER. Sequenced material: PBMCs. The rearrangement links TRBV4-3 to TRBJ2-7, with a weak D call TRBD1 (6 bases). The TCR was taken from a man in his forties or fifties in good health and CMV-seronegative. CDR3 coding DNA: TGCGCCAGCAGCCAAGATCGGCAGGGGACGACCGTGCAGTACTTC. Its protein product is CASSQDRQGTTVQYF.